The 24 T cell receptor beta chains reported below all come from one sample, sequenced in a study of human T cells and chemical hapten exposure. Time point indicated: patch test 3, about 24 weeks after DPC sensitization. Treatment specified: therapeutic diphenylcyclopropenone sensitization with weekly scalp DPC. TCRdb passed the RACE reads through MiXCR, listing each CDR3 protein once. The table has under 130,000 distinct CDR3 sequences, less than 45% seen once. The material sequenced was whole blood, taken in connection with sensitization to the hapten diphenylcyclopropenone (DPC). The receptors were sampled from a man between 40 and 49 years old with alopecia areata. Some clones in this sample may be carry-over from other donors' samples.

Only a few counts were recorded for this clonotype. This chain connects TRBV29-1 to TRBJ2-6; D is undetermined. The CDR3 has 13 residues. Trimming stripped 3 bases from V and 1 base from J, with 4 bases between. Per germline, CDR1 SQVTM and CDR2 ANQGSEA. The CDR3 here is CSVDPSGANVLTF. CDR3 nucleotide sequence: TGCAGCGTTGACCCATCTGGGGCCAACGTCCTGACTTTC.

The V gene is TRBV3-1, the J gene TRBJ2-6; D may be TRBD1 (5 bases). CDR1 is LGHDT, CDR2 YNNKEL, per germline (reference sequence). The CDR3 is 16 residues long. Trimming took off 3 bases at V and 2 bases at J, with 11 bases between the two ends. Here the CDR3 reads CASSHNRQTGANVLTF. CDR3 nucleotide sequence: TGTGCCAGCAGCCACAATCGACAGACTGGGGCCAACGTCCTGACTTTC.

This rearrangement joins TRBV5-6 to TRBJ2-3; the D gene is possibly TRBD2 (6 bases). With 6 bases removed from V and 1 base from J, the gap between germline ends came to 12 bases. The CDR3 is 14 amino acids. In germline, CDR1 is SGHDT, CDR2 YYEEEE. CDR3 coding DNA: TGTGCCAGCACCATTAGCGGACGCACAGATACGCAGTATTTT. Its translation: CASTISGRTDTQYF.

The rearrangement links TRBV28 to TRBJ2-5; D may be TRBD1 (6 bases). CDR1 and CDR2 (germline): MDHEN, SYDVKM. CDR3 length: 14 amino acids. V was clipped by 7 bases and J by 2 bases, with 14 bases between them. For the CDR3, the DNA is TGTGCCAGCACCCAGGGGACGGAACAAGAGACCCAGTACTTC. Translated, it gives CASTQGTEQETQYF. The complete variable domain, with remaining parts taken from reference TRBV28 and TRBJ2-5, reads DVKVTQSSRYLVKRTGEKVFLECVQDMDHENMFWYRQDPGLGLRLIYFSYDVKMKEKGDIPEGYSVSREKKERFSLILESASTNQTSMYLCASTQGTEQETQYFGPGTRLLVL.

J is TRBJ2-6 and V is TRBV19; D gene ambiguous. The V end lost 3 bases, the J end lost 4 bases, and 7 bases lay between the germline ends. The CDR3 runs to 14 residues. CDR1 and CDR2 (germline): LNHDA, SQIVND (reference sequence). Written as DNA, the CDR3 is TGTGCCAGTAGTATTGCGTCAGGGGCCAACGTCCTGACTTTC. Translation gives CASSIASGANVLTF.

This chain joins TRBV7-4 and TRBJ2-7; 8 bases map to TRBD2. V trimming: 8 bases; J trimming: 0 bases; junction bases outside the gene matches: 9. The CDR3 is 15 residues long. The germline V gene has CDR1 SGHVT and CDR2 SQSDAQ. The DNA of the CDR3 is TGTGCCAGCCAAAGCCGACTAGCGAGCTCCTACGAGCAGTACTTC. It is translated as CASQSRLASSYEQYF.

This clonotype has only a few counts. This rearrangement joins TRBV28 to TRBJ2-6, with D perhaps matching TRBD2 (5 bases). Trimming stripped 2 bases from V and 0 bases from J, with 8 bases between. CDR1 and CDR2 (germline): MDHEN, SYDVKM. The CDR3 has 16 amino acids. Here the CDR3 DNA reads TGTGCCAGCAGTTTAAGGACTGGCTCTGGGGCCAACGTCCTGACTTTC. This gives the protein CASSLRTGSGANVLTF.

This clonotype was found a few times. The CDR3 region has the DNA TGTGCCAGTAGTAGCACGGGAGGGCCGGTTGAGCAGTTCTTC. Its protein product is CASSSTGGPVEQFF. The rearrangement uses TRBV19 and TRBJ2-1; 8 bases match TRBD2. Germline CDR1 and CDR2: LNHDA and SQIVND (reference sequence). There are 14 residues in the CDR3. Losses at the gene ends were 4 bases for V and 9 bases for J; bases not matched to a gene: 8. The variable domain in full, with the rest retrieved from reference TRBV19 and TRBJ2-1, is DGGITQSPKYLFRKEGQNVTLSCEQNLNHDAMYWYRQDPGQGLRLIYYSQIVNDFQKGDIAEGYSVSREKKESFPLTVTSAQKNPTAFYLCASSSTGGPVEQFFGPGTRLTVL.

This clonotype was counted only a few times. The CDR3 region has the DNA TGTGCCAGCACCACGGGGAATGGAAATGAGCAGTTCTTC. Its translation: CASTTGNGNEQFF. The V call is TRBV6-2 or TRBV6-3, the J call TRBJ2-1; D is possibly TRBD2 (5 bases). The ends were cut back, 7 bases at V and 7 bases at J, with 14 bases in the middle. Germline V lookup: CDR1 MNHEY, CDR2 SVGEGT. The CDR3 consists of 13 residues.

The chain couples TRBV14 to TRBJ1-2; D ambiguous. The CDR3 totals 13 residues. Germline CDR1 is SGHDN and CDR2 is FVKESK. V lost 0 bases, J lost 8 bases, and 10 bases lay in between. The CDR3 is CASSQDWGKGYTF. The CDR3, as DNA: TGTGCCAGCAGCCAAGATTGGGGAAAAGGCTACACCTTC.

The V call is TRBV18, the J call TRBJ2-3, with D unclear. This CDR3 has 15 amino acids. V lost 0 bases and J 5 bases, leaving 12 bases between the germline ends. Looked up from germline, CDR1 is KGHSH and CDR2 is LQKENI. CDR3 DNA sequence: TGTGCCAGCTCACCACCGAGGCAACGTGGAGATACGCAGTATTTT. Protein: CASSPPRQRGDTQYF.

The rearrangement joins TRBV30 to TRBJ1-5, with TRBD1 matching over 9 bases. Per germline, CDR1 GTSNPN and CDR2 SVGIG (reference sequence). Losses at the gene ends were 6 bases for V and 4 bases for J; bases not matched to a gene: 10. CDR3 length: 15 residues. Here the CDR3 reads CACTGQGTPNQPQHF. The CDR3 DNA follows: TGTGCCTGTACCGGACAGGGGACACCGAATCAGCCCCAGCATTTT.

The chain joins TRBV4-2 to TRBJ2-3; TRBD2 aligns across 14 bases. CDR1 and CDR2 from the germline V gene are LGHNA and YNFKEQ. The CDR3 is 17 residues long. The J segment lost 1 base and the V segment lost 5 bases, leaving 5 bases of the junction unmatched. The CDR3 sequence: CASSTGTSGSGTDTQYF. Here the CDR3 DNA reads TGTGCCAGCAGCACCGGGACTAGCGGGAGTGGCACAGATACGCAGTATTTT.

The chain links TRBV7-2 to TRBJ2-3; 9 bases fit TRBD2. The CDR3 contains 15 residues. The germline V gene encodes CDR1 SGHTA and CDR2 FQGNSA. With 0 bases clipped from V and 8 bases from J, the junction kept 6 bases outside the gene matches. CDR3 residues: CASSLASRGGGTQYF. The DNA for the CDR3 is TGTGCCAGCAGCTTAGCTTCGCGGGGGGGTGGTACGCAGTATTTT.

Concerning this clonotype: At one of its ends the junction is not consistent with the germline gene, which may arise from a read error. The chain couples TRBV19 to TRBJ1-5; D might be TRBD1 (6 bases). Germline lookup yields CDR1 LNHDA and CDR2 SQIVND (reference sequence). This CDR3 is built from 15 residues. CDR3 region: CASSLQGNGNQPQHF. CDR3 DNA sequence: TGTGCCAGTAGTCTACAGGGAAACGGCAATCAGCCCCAACATTTT.

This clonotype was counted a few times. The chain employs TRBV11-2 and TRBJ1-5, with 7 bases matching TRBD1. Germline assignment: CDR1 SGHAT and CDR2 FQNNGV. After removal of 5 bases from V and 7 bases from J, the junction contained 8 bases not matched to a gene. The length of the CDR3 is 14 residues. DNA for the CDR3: TGTGCCAGCAGCCCGACGACAGGGTTCCAGCCCCAGCATTTT. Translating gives CASSPTTGFQPQHF.

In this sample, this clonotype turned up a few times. CDR3 residues: CASSLQNTQYF. Written as DNA, the CDR3 is TGTGCCAGCAGCTTACAAAATACGCAGTATTTT. The chain combines TRBV7-8 with TRBJ2-3; D call uncertain. V lost 2 bases, J lost 7 bases, and 4 bases lay in between. Per germline, CDR1 SGHVS and CDR2 FQNEAQ. The CDR3 sequence is 11 residues long.

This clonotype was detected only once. The chain's CDR3 is CASSLRPTGGSDTQYF. Here the CDR3 DNA reads TGTGCCAGCAGCCTACGACCCACAGGGGGCTCAGATACGCAGTATTTT. The chain joins TRBV2 to TRBJ2-3; 9 positions match TRBD1. V was clipped by 6 bases and J by 4 bases; unmatched bases: 11. The CDR3 runs 16 residues. From germline, CDR1 is SNHLY and CDR2 FYNNEI. Looking up the rest from reference TRBV2 and TRBJ2-3 gives the full variable domain: EPEVTQTPSHQVTQMGQEVILRCVPISNHLYFYWYRQILGQKVEFLVSFYNNEISEKSEIFDDQFSVERPDGSNFTLKIRSTKLEDSAMYFCASSLRPTGGSDTQYFGPGTRLTVL.

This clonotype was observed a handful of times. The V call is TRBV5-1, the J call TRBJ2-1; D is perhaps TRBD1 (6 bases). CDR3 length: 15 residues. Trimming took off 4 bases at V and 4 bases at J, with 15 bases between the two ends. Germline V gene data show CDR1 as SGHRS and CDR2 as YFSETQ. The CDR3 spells CASSPDEGGYNEQFF. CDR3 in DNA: TGCGCCAGCAGCCCCGACGAAGGGGGTTACAATGAGCAGTTCTTC.

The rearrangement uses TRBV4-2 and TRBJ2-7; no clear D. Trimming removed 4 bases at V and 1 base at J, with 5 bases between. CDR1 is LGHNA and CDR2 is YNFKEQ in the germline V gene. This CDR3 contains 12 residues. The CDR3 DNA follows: TGTGCCAGCAGCCTCGGGTCCTACGAGCAGTACGTC. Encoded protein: CASSLGSYEQYV.

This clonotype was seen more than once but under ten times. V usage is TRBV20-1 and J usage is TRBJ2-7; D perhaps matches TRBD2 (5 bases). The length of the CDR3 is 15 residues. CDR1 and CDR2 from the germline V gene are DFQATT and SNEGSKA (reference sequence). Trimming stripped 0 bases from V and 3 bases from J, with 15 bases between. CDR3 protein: CSAREISASVYEQYF. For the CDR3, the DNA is TGCAGTGCTAGAGAAATTAGCGCCTCGGTCTACGAGCAGTACTTC.

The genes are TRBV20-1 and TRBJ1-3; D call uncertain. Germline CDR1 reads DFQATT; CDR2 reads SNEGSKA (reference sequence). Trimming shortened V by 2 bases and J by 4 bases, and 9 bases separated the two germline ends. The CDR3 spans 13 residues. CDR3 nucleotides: TGCAGTGCTAGACACCCTTCCGGAAACACCATATATTTT. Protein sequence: CSARHPSGNTIYF.

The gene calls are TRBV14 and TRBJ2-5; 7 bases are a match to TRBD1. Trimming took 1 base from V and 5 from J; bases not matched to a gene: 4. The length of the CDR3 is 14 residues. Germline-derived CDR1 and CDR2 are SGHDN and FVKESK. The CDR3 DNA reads TGTGCCAGCAGCCAAGCGAGGGGGCTTGAGACCCAGTACTTC. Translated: CASSQARGLETQYF.

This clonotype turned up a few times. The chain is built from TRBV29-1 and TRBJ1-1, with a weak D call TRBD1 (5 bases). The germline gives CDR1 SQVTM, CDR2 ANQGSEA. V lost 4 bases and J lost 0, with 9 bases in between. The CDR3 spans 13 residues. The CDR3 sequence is CSVGTHMNTEAFF. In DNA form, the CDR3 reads TGCAGCGTTGGGACACACATGAACACTGAAGCTTTCTTT.